Each of the 4 T cell receptor beta chains below was sequenced from the same sample in a study of blood T cell repertoires in COVID-19 (dated by TCRdb to about 2020). Library preparation employed the immunoSEQ multiplex PCR assay. Entries here come from immuneACCESS through TCRdb and include only in-frame sequences with V and J called. Some clones fail to appear in such tables; in the studies checked, an unresolved V gene covers under half of the shortfall, and the cause of the remainder is unknown. The sample data list roughly 70,000 clones, and 65% to 85% of these were observed just once. The ten largest clones capture under 6% of the sample. The sequenced sample consisted of peripheral blood. Receptor source: a woman in her sixties or seventies with acute or convalescent COVID-19.

CDR3: CASSLRVRESSANYGYTF. CDR3 DNA: TGTGCCAGCAGTTTACGTGTTAGGGAGTCCTCAGCTAACTATGGCTACACCTTC. V is TRBV27 and J is TRBJ1-2; D ambiguous. The germline CDR1 and CDR2 sequences are MNHEY and SMNVEV (reference sequence). The V end was cut by 2 bases, the J end by 0 bases, with 19 bases between. The CDR3 extends over 18 amino acids.

This chain connects TRBV29-1 to TRBJ1-1; D perhaps matches TRBD1 (5 bases). Trimming stripped 6 bases from V and 1 base from J, with 12 bases between. Germline values: CDR1 SQVTM, CDR2 ANQGSEA. The CDR3 extends over 13 amino acids. CDR3 in DNA: TGCAGCGTCACTATGACAGCGAACACTGAAGCTTTCTTT. It codes for CSVTMTANTEAFF.

The rearrangement links TRBV15 to TRBJ2-3; a weak D match, TRBD1 (7 bases). CDR1 is LNHNV, CDR2 YYDKDF, per germline (reference sequence). This CDR3 is built from 14 residues. The V end was cut by 6 bases, the J end by 0 bases, with 10 bases between. CDR3 sequence: CATREGQSTDTQYF. The CDR3 nucleotides are TGTGCCACCAGGGAGGGACAGAGCACAGATACGCAGTATTTT.

The chain combines TRBV5-4 with TRBJ1-2; weak D call: TRBD1 (5 bases). Between the trimmed V and J ends, which lost 4 bases and 6 bases, there was a span of 10 bases. The CDR3 covers 12 residues. The germline V gene encodes CDR1 SGHNT and CDR2 YYREEE (reference sequence). CDR3 amino acids: CASSPGGDGYTF. The CDR3 DNA sequence: TGTGCCAGCAGCCCTGGGGGGGATGGCTACACCTTC.